This TCR beta chain originates from a study of T-cell reconstitution after alpha-beta-depleted transplantation in children (dated by TCRdb to about 2016). Describing the broader study: Using TCR repertoire profiling, the study quantitatively followed how T-cell immune reconstitution unfolded in children after TCRalphabeta/CD19-depleted allogeneic hematopoietic cell transplantation. Broader findings and caveats from the paper: The high TCRbeta diversity at day 60 in some patients was ascribed to recipient T cells and intrathymic progenitors that had survived conditioning. Apparently early alphabetaT-cell count recovery about two months after transplant reportedly relied on only several hundred rapidly expanded clones derived from non-depleted graft cells. Hyperexpanded clone frequencies declined over subsequent months; after one year, T-cell counts and TCRbeta diversity were mostly attributed to newly produced T cells.

Per the publication, the treatment or condition label means: allogeneic hematopoietic cell transplantation with graft depleted of TCRalphabeta T cells and CD19 B cells. The transplant recipients were children given TCRalphabeta/CD19-depleted allogeneic hematopoietic cell grafts. Library creation used PCR. The sequencer listed for this sample is Illumina HiSeq 2500. TCR libraries were prepared with molecular barcoding, using unique molecular identifiers to normalize TCRbeta repertoire quantification. Using fastp trimming at Q25 and MiXCR clonotype assembly, TCRdb reanalyzed the public sequencing data and kept in-frame beta chains. Records with the same CDR3 protein are collapsed into one entry carrying the most frequent genes and DNA. In all, the sample holds 300,000 to 350,000 distinct CDR3 sequences, and around 25% of those were seen once. The ten largest clones capture about 10% of the sample. This clonotype turned up a few times. Its antigen remains unidentified. Base quality data are lacking; no much larger clone is found one base away.

The TCR comes from a male patient between 10 and 17 years old who had a stem cell transplant for acute lymphoblastic leukemia, so the T cells may come from the graft donor. Source: PBMCs, mostly from graft donor cells, taken 180 days after TCRalphabeta/CD19-depleted stem cell transplant.

In nucleotides, the sequence is TGTGCCAGCAGCCAAGAATTCAGCTCACAAGAGACCCAGTACTTC. This gives the protein CASSQEFSSQETQYF. In this chain, TRBV14 is recombined with TRBJ2-5, with the identity of the D gene unclear. The CDR3, from cysteine to phenylalanine, totals 15 residues. Only the CDR3 DNA is retained, 45 bases long and in frame from the first base. Looking up the germline V gene yields CDR1 SGHDN and CDR2 FVKESK. V and J are truncated by 0 bases and 2 bases respectively, leaving an intervening sequence of 10 bases.